This TCR beta chain was retrieved from a study of T-cell memory formation after mild COVID-19. The CDR3 extends over 12 amino acids. Trimming shortened V by 6 bases and J by 8 bases, and 12 bases separated the two germline ends. Note on this clonotype: Its target is unknown.

UMIs and sample barcodes were carried by the TCR alpha and TCR beta cDNA libraries that 5'RACE produced using constant-segment primers. MiXCR, applied by TCRdb to the 5' RACE reads, yields one record per CDR3 protein. The repertoire consists of fewer than 500,000 distinct CDR3 sequences, with 25% occurring once and the leading ten covering around 12%. General study points: Still unconfirmed is whether the second-wave clones peaking on day 37 recognized SARS-CoV-2. Clones that got smaller from day 15 to 85 had even CD4/CD8, while clones growing later tipped toward CD4+.

The chain recombines TRBV12-3 or TRBV12-4 with TRBJ2-3, with a weak D call TRBD1 (5 bases). The sequencing sample was made of PBMCs or a T cell subset sorted from them (not recorded which). The sequence derives from an adult woman who had mild COVID-19 (a few samples of this study predate the infection). Cell type and time point are not known. The CDR3 DNA is TGTGCCAGCAGGGCAGGGCACGGTACGCAGTATTTT. Translated: CASRAGHGTQYF.